The table lists the clone carrying this TCR beta chain with a few counts. What it binds is not known. The read terminates 3 residues ahead of where the CDR3 ends, so the germline J gene completes it. Some clones are missing from TCRdb's copy, which holds only in-frame ones; the method was immunoSEQ multiplex PCR. Observed are around 24,000 clones, no singletons, with the top ten taking 3.5% to 4.5%. J gave up 3 bases and V 3 bases, and 5 bases lay outside the gene matches. CDR3 size: 15 residues. The germline V gene encodes CDR1 SGHTA and CDR2 FQGNSA. This record comes from a study of T cell clonality in common variable immunodeficiency. Whole-study results and caveats: In common variable immunodeficiency, TCR beta chains reportedly carried fewer deletions and N-nucleotide insertions. Shared TCRbeta clones were fewer between CVID subjects than controls. T cell subpopulation sequencing would be needed to explain CVID clonality.

The sample consisted of peripheral blood mononuclear cells. The rearrangement joins TRBV7-2 to TRBJ1-1; 9 bases are shared with TRBD1. The sequence was obtained from a human donor with common variable immunodeficiency. The sequenced CDR3 bases are TGTGCCAGCAGCTTTCGGGACAGGGCGTACACTGAA. Translated: CASSFRDRAYTE. The full CDR3 sequence reads CASSFRDRAYTEAFF.